One sample yielded the 23 T cell receptor beta chains listed below, sequenced in a study of cytomegalovirus exposure and HLA in healthy donors (dated by TCRdb to about 2017). The library relied on the immunoSEQ multiplex PCR assay. TCRdb obtained this table from immuneACCESS and retained in-frame rearrangements with V and J assigned. These tables miss some clones; where compared with another copy, unresolved V genes account for less than half of the shortfall, and the remainder is unexplained. A total of over 250,000 clones appear in this sample, about nine tenths of them only once. The ten top clones hold roughly 1.1% of the sample. The sample was PBMCs. The receptors originated from a young woman in good health and CMV-seropositive.

The chain couples TRBV29-1 to TRBJ2-3; TRBD2 matches 8 bases. The CDR3 contains 14 residues. V lost 3 bases and J lost 4; bases outside the gene matches: 6. Per the germline V gene, CDR1 is SQVTM and CDR2 is ANQGSEA. The CDR3 is CSVEAGGRPDTQYF. The CDR3, as DNA: TGCAGCGTTGAGGCGGGGGGCCGCCCAGATACGCAGTATTTT.

The chain employs TRBV9 and TRBJ2-5; D ambiguous. V was pared by 0 bases and J by 2 bases, with 11 bases between. CDR3 length: 15 residues. Per the germline V gene, CDR1 is SGDLS and CDR2 is YYNGEE. The DNA for the CDR3 is TGTGCCAGCAGCGTAGTGGCAAGGTCTCAAGAGACCCAGTACTTC. Translated, it gives CASSVVARSQETQYF.

J is TRBJ2-1 and V is TRBV28; D unresolved. Between the trimmed V and J ends, which lost 3 bases and 5 bases, there was a span of 14 bases. Germline CDR1 and CDR2: MDHEN and SYDVKM. The CDR3 covers 15 residues. The CDR3 region is CASSFVRPDDNEQFF. The CDR3 nucleotides are TGTGCCAGCAGTTTTGTCCGACCCGATGACAATGAGCAGTTCTTC.

The V gene is TRBV5-1, the J gene TRBJ2-3; D perhaps matches TRBD1 (6 bases). The CDR3 is 14 amino acids. Germline V gives CDR1 SGHRS, CDR2 YFSETQ. The V end was cut by 4 bases, the J end by 8 bases, with 17 bases between. The CDR3 DNA sequence: TGCGCCAGCAGCCCGGCAGGGGCCCGAGGTACGCAGTATTTT. It yields the protein CASSPAGARGTQYF.

The chain couples TRBV7-9 to TRBJ2-7; 9 bases are a match to TRBD2. Per the germline V gene, CDR1 is SEHNR and CDR2 is FQNEAQ (reference sequence). The CDR3 is made up of 16 amino acids. After removal of 5 bases from V and 2 bases from J, the junction contained 10 bases not matched to a gene. DNA for the CDR3: TGTGCCAGCAGCCCCCAGGGAGCGGGGGGAACCTACGAGCAGTACTTC. It encodes CASSPQGAGGTYEQYF.

The V gene is TRBV4-3, the J gene TRBJ2-3; no firm D call. The CDR3 sequence is 16 residues long. CDR1 and CDR2 (germline): LGHNA, YSLEER. V dropped 4 bases and J dropped 1 base, with 15 bases sitting between them. The CDR3, as DNA: TGCGCCAGCAGCCCCAAGGTTAGAATAGGCACAGATACGCAGTATTTT. Amino acids: CASSPKVRIGTDTQYF.

The chain employs TRBV2 and TRBJ1-5; TRBD1 is a possible D gene (5 bases). Germline loops: CDR1 SNHLY, CDR2 FYNNEI. The V end lost 3 bases, the J end lost 3 bases, and 18 bases lay between the germline ends. This CDR3 contains 17 residues. The CDR3 region has the DNA TGTGCCAGCAGTGACCGACCCAGCCAGGGCTTCAATCAGCCCCAGCATTTT. This codes for CASSDRPSQGFNQPQHF.

The gene calls are TRBV4-2 and TRBJ1-2; tentative D call: TRBD1 (5 bases). CDR1 is LGHNA and CDR2 is YNFKEQ in the germline V gene. The CDR3 spans 14 residues. The V end lost 4 bases, the J end lost 4 bases, and 13 bases lay between the germline ends. The CDR3 sequence is CASSPWGVSYGYTF. The CDR3 DNA reads as TGTGCCAGCAGCCCCTGGGGGGTTTCCTATGGCTACACCTTC.

A single count supports this clone. The chain combines TRBV29-1 with TRBJ2-5, with 9 bases aligning to TRBD2. Looked up from germline, CDR1 is SQVTM and CDR2 is ANQGSEA. CDR3 length: 13 amino acids. The trim removed 5 bases at V and 4 bases at J, leaving 5 bases unmatched. The CDR3 bases are TGCAGCGTTAACGGACTAGCGTCAGAGACCCAGTACTTC. Translation: CSVNGLASETQYF.

As DNA, the CDR3 is TGTGCCAGCACCTCGGGGGTACAGCAGCCCCAGCATTTT. It encodes CASTSGVQQPQHF. The rearrangement uses TRBV28 and TRBJ1-5; TRBD1 is a possible D gene (5 bases). CDR1 MDHEN and CDR2 SYDVKM come from the germline V gene. Trimming left V 7 bases short and J 7 bases short, with 14 bases between. The CDR3 loop spans 13 amino acids.

As to this clone: An end of the junction does not agree with germline; a read error may underlie this. DNA for the CDR3: TGTGCCAGCAGTCGAGACAGCATGGGACGGCCGACCTTC. Its protein is CASSRDSMGRPTF. V usage is TRBV13 and J usage is TRBJ2-7; D possibly matches TRBD1 or TRBD2 (5 bases each). Germline values: CDR1 PRHDT, CDR2 FYEKMQ (reference sequence). The CDR3 runs 13 residues.

This chain links TRBV7-2 with TRBJ1-4; 9 nucleotides match TRBD1. V dropped 0 bases and J dropped 8; count of bases not matched to a gene: 1. Germline assignment: CDR1 SGHTA and CDR2 FQGNSA. This CDR3 is built from 14 residues. The CDR3: CASSLAGQGEKLFF. The CDR3 DNA follows: TGTGCCAGCAGCTTAGCAGGACAGGGGGAAAAACTGTTTTTT.

This chain uses TRBV29-1 with TRBJ2-3; TRBD2 is a possible D gene (6 bases). Trimming removed 3 bases at V and 2 bases at J, with 9 bases between. There are 13 residues in the CDR3. CDR1 SQVTM and CDR2 ANQGSEA come from the germline V gene. The CDR3 sequence: CSVDGSNTDTQYF. The CDR3 DNA follows: TGCAGCGTTGACGGGAGTAACACAGATACGCAGTATTTT.

This chain joins TRBV28 and TRBJ1-1; D remains unclear. CDR1 and CDR2 (germline): MDHEN, SYDVKM. The CDR3 consists of 15 residues. V lost 7 bases, J lost 0 bases, and 15 bases lay in between. The CDR3 here is CASMKTTSMNTEAFF. The CDR3 DNA follows: TGTGCCAGCATGAAAACGACATCCATGAACACTGAAGCTTTCTTT.

The CDR3 here is CASSDGLAGYTDTQYF. The CDR3 DNA reads as TGTGCCAGCAGTGATGGACTAGCGGGATACACAGATACGCAGTATTTT. The chain uses TRBV2 and TRBJ2-3; 12 bases are a match to TRBD2. Germline CDR1 SNHLY, CDR2 FYNNEI. The CDR3 length is 16 residues. J lost 2 bases, V lost 3 bases, and 3 bases had no gene match.

V usage is TRBV5-1 and J usage is TRBJ1-2; maybe TRBD1 (5 bases). Between the trimmed V and J ends, which lost 5 bases and 0 bases, there was a span of 11 bases. From germline, CDR1 is SGHRS and CDR2 YFSETQ. The length of the CDR3 is 14 residues. The CDR3 nucleotides are TGCGCCAGCAGACGGGACGGCACTAACTATGGCTACACCTTC. This sequence encodes CASRRDGTNYGYTF.

The rearrangement joins TRBV11-3 to TRBJ2-1; the D gene is possibly TRBD2 (6 bases). The V end was cut by 1 base, the J end by 7 bases, with 8 bases between. CDR1 and CDR2 (germline): SGHNT, YENEEA. The CDR3 extends over 13 amino acids. The CDR3 coding sequence is TGTGCCAGCAGCTTAGTCGGGGGAAATGAGCAGTTCTTC. Encoded protein: CASSLVGGNEQFF.

The V gene is TRBV30, the J gene TRBJ2-7, with TRBD2 as a possible D gene (6 bases). Germline CDR1 is GTSNPN and CDR2 is SVGIG (reference sequence). Trimming pared 3 bases from V and 3 bases from J, leaving 15 bases between. CDR3 length equals 14 residues. The CDR3 is CAWSPIGSIYEQYF. DNA of the CDR3: TGTGCCTGGAGCCCGATCGGGAGTATCTACGAGCAGTACTTC.

The chain uses TRBV4-1 and TRBJ2-2; tentative D call: TRBD2 (5 bases). V was shortened by 1 base and J by 5 bases, with 17 bases between the two germline ends. This CDR3 contains 17 residues. Germline V gene sequence: CDR1 MGHRA, CDR2 YSYEKL. The CDR3 here is CASSQGAVLAHTGELFF. In nucleotides, the CDR3 is TGCGCCAGCAGCCAAGGGGCGGTGCTAGCCCATACCGGGGAGCTGTTTTTT.

The chain couples TRBV6-1 to TRBJ1-2; possibly TRBD1 for D (5 bases). V lost 2 bases, J lost 7 bases, and 14 bases lay in between. The CDR3 extends over 14 amino acids. The V gene's germline CDR1 is MNHNS and CDR2 SASEGT. The chain's CDR3 is CASSEISGSSGYTF. The CDR3 DNA sequence: TGTGCCAGCAGTGAAATATCAGGGTCCTCTGGCTACACCTTC.

The chain joins TRBV5-6 to TRBJ1-1, with TRBD1 as a possible D gene (5 bases). The V gene's germline CDR1 is SGHDT and CDR2 YYEEEE. The CDR3 consists of 12 residues. The V and J ends lost 7 bases and 0 bases respectively, with 7 bases between them. DNA for the CDR3: TGTGCCAGCGCAGGGTTGAACACTGAAGCTTTCTTT. As protein: CASAGLNTEAFF.

This sequence joins TRBV7-6 and TRBJ1-6; D ambiguous. This CDR3 contains 14 residues. V was trimmed by 0 bases and J by 7 bases, leaving 7 bases between them. Germline V gene data show CDR1 as SGHVS and CDR2 as FNYEAQ. This chain's CDR3 is CASSLAEGNSPLHF. Written as DNA, the CDR3 is TGTGCCAGCAGCTTAGCAGAGGGCAATTCACCCCTCCACTTT.

This chain connects TRBV19 to TRBJ2-7; 9 bases map to TRBD1. Per the germline V gene, CDR1 is LNHDA and CDR2 is SQIVND (reference sequence). J was trimmed by 4 bases and V by 3 bases; bases with no gene match: 4. This CDR3 spans 14 amino acids. CDR3 amino acids: CASSIGTGLYEQYF. The CDR3 bases are TGTGCCAGTAGTATCGGGACAGGGCTGTACGAGCAGTACTTC.